This T cell receptor beta chain was recorded in a study of blood T cells in healthy people across ages. The germline gives CDR1 MNHEY, CDR2 SMNVEV (reference sequence). V shed 8 bases, J shed 5 bases, and the junction held 8 bases outside the gene matches. The CDR3 contains 14 residues. This clonotype came up many times. Alongside a J-beta primer mix, a sample-barcoded 5' primer served in a second PCR lasting roughly 6 to 11 cycles. TCRdb re-derived calls from the 5' RACE reads in MiXCR, one entry per CDR3 protein. The sample records 710,000 or so distinct CDR3 sequences, 32% being singletons. Material: blood. This sequence joins TRBV27 and TRBJ1-4, with 7 nucleotides matching TRBD1. This TCR came from a woman aged 80 or over in good health. The CDR3 DNA is TGTGCCAGCGCTTTTGGGACAGCGAATGAAAAACTGTTTTTT. Protein product: CASAFGTANEKLFF.